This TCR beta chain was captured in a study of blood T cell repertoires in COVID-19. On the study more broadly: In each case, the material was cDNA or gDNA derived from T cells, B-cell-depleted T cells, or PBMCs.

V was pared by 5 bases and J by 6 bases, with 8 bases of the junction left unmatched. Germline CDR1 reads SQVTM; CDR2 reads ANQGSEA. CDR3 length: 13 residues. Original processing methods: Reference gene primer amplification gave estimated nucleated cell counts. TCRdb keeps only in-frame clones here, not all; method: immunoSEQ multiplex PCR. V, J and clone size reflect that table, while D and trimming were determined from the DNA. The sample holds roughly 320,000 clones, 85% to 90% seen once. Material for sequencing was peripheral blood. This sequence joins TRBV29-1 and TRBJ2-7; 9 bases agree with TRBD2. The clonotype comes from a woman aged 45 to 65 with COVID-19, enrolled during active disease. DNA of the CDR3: TGCAGCGTTCGCCCGGGACTAGCCCTCGAGCAGTACTTC. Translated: CSVRPGLALEQYF.